The clone carrying this TCR beta chain has ten or more counts. Its matching antigen is unknown. The sample belongs to a study of T cells after yellow fever vaccination. Study-wide points: After the booster, 96% of CD4 and about nine tenths of CD8 primary-response clones were re-detected. Abundant bulk-population clonotypes could contaminate the FACS-sorted repertoires.

The CDR3 is made up of 12 amino acids. V shed 2 bases and J shed 1 base, with 3 bases lying between them. A 5'RACE template-switching step, the method used to make TCR cDNA, added a universal primer site and UMIs. Each CDR3 protein gets one entry after TCRdb re-called the 5' RACE reads with MiXCR. The repertoire has hundreds of thousands of distinct CDR3 sequences, around 6.5% of them found once; the top ten carry approximately 16%. The receptor was derived from a man aged 25 to 40 who received the YFV17D yellow fever vaccine. Here the sequenced sample was PBMCs, taken 5 days after the yellow fever booster vaccination. This chain uses TRBV12-3 or TRBV12-4 with TRBJ2-7; unclear D gene. DNA for the CDR3: TGTGCCAGCAGTTTACTTTCCTACGAGCAGTACTTC. Translated: CASSLLSYEQYF.